These 27 T cell receptor beta chains originate from one sample sequenced in a study of blood T cell repertoires in COVID-19. Some clones are missing from TCRdb's copy, which holds only in-frame ones; the method was immunoSEQ multiplex PCR. The sample lists 90,000 to 100,000 clones, about 89% occurring once. Sequencing was done on a sample of peripheral blood. Receptors were obtained from a man aged 55-75 years with COVID-19, enrolled during active disease.

The gene calls are TRBV10-3 and TRBJ2-2, with D tentatively TRBD1 (6 bases). Germline CDR1 is ENHRY and CDR2 is SYGVKD. The CDR3 is 14 amino acids. Trimming pared 10 bases from V and 4 bases from J, leaving 16 bases between. The CDR3 region is CATKPTGPTGELFF. For the CDR3, the DNA is TGTGCCACCAAGCCAACAGGGCCCACCGGGGAGCTGTTTTTT.

J is TRBJ1-6 and V is TRBV20-1; D is unclear. CDR3 length: 15 amino acids. The germline V gene has CDR1 DFQATT and CDR2 SNEGSKA (reference sequence). V was trimmed by 3 bases and J by 9 bases, leaving 18 bases between them. The CDR3 DNA reads as TGCAGTGCTAGTCAGGCCACTCGTGAGGGTTCACCCCTCCACTTT. It translates to CSASQATREGSPLHF.

In its sample, this clone was seen a few times. The chain combines TRBV30 with TRBJ1-5; tentatively, D is TRBD1 (5 bases). Germline V gene lookup returns CDR1 GTSNPN and CDR2 SVGIG (reference sequence). V was shortened by 1 base and J by 0 bases, with 10 bases between the two germline ends. This CDR3 is 15 amino acids long. The CDR3, as DNA: TGTGCCTGGAGTGGGGGGGAGTATAGCAATCAGCCCCAGCATTTT. Its translation is CAWSGGEYSNQPQHF.

The chain has TRBV24-1 and TRBJ2-1, with 9 positions matching TRBD2. This CDR3 has 16 amino acids. Trimming removed 2 bases from V and 8 bases from J; junction bases left unmatched: 9. The V gene's germline CDR1 is KGHDR and CDR2 SFDVKD. CDR3 sequence reads: CATSDWEREAGDEQFF. DNA of the CDR3: TGTGCCACCAGTGATTGGGAGCGGGAGGCGGGCGATGAGCAGTTCTTC.

This clone has just a few counts. The chain links TRBV4-3 to TRBJ2-1; no reliable D call. Germline V gene lookup returns CDR1 LGHNA and CDR2 YSLEER. Trimming pared 0 bases from V and 0 bases from J, leaving 6 bases between. The CDR3 contains 15 residues. Here the CDR3 DNA reads TGCGCCAGCAGCCAAGAAGACAACTCCTACAATGAGCAGTTCTTC. This gives the protein CASSQEDNSYNEQFF.

V is TRBV7-8 and J is TRBJ1-3; D is unclear. CDR1 is SGHVS, CDR2 FQNEAQ, per germline. V was shortened by 5 bases and J by 7 bases, with 21 bases between the two germline ends. This CDR3 region has 16 residues. The CDR3, as DNA: TGTGCCAGCAGCAAAGAGGGCCTTTGGTGGAAGAACACCATATATTTT. It yields the protein CASSKEGLWWKNTIYF.

The rearrangement links TRBV5-1 to TRBJ2-1; maybe TRBD2 (6 bases). This CDR3 has 15 residues. Germline V CDR1 and CDR2: SGHRS, YFSETQ. V gave up 1 base and J gave up 5 bases, with 13 bases separating them. CDR3 region: CASSLREARHNEQFF. CDR3 nucleotides: TGCGCCAGCAGCTTGAGGGAGGCCCGGCACAATGAGCAGTTCTTC. The full variable domain, rest sourced from reference TRBV5-1 and TRBJ2-1, is KAGVTQTPRYLIKTRGQQVTLSCSPISGHRSVSWYQQTPGQGLQFLFEYFSETQRNKGNFPGRFSGRQFSNSRSEMNVSTLELGDSALYLCASSLREARHNEQFFGPGTRLTVL.

The rearrangement joins TRBV18 to TRBJ1-5, with D possibly matching TRBD1 (5 bases). V lost 2 bases and J 0 bases, leaving 14 bases between the germline ends. Germline V gives CDR1 KGHSH, CDR2 LQKENI. This CDR3 region has 17 residues. CDR3 nucleotide sequence: TGTGCCAGCTCACCATTCCCTGGCCAGGGTAGCAATCAGCCCCAGCATTTT. Amino acid sequence: CASSPFPGQGSNQPQHF.

The chain has TRBV4-2 and TRBJ2-3, with D unresolved. The CDR3 is 14 amino acids. V was cut by 3 bases and J by 0 bases, with 7 bases left in between. Germline CDR1 LGHNA, CDR2 YNFKEQ. The CDR3 loop reads CASSQIGSTDTQYF. In nucleotides, the CDR3 is TGTGCCAGCAGCCAGATCGGGAGCACAGATACGCAGTATTTT.

This clone was observed a few times. This sequence joins TRBV6-5 and TRBJ2-7; weak D call: TRBD2 (6 bases). V was trimmed by 2 bases and J by 4 bases, leaving 15 bases between them. The CDR3 is made up of 15 amino acids. CDR1 is MNHEY, CDR2 SVGAGI, per germline. CDR3 sequence (DNA): TGTGCCAGCAGTTACCCGGGACTGGAAAAATACGAGCAGTACTTC. It translates to CASSYPGLEKYEQYF.

This clone showed up just once. The rearrangement uses TRBV11-2 and TRBJ2-3; 8 positions agree with TRBD2. V trimming: 5 bases; J trimming: 4 bases; junction bases outside the gene matches: 11. CDR1 and CDR2 from the germline V gene are SGHAT and FQNNGV. CDR3 length equals 16 residues. The CDR3 region is CASSHTVAGKADTQYF. As DNA, the CDR3 is TGTGCCAGCAGCCACACAGTAGCGGGAAAAGCAGATACGCAGTATTTT. The full variable domain, in which reference TRBV11-2 and TRBJ2-3 provide the parts outside the CDR3, is EAGVAQSPRYKIIEKRQSVAFWCNPISGHATLYWYQQILGQGPKLLIQFQNNGVVDDSQLPKDRFSAERLKGVDSTLKIQPAKLEDSAVYLCASSHTVAGKADTQYFGPGTRLTVL.

The rearrangement joins TRBV27 to TRBJ1-6; D gene uncertain. CDR3 size: 14 residues. The V and J ends lost 3 bases and 10 bases respectively, with 13 bases between them. The germline gives CDR1 MNHEY, CDR2 SMNVEV (reference sequence). CDR3 sequence: CASSFSTVGSPLHF. The CDR3 bases are TGTGCCAGCAGTTTTTCCACAGTTGGGTCACCCCTCCACTTT.

Written as DNA, the CDR3 is TGTGCCAGCAACTACAGGGTGGACTATGGCTACACCTTC. It translates to CASNYRVDYGYTF. The chain combines TRBV2 with TRBJ1-2, with D maybe TRBD1 (6 bases). V was cut by 7 bases and J by 3 bases, with 12 bases left in between. The CDR3 has 13 residues. Looked up from germline, CDR1 is SNHLY and CDR2 is FYNNEI.

The J gene is TRBJ1-5, the V gene TRBV6-2 or TRBV6-3; no clear D gene. V dropped 5 bases and J dropped 7 bases, with 12 bases sitting between them. Germline lookup yields CDR1 MNHEY and CDR2 SVGEGT. This CDR3 contains 13 residues. DNA of the CDR3: TGTGCCAGCAGTCGCGACGGGAACCAGCCCCAGCATTTT. This sequence encodes CASSRDGNQPQHF.

This chain connects TRBV18 to TRBJ2-3; TRBD1 agrees at 12 bases. Germline assignment: CDR1 KGHSH and CDR2 LQKENI. This CDR3 comprises 16 residues. The ends lost 6 bases at V and 2 bases at J; junction bases unmatched: 6. Here the CDR3 reads CASSPGGQGATDTQYF. In DNA, the CDR3 is TGTGCCAGCTCCCCCGGGGGACAGGGGGCCACAGATACGCAGTATTTT. The entire variable domain, with the rest obtained from reference TRBV18 and TRBJ2-3, is as follows: NAGVMQNPRHLVRRRGQEARLRCSPMKGHSHVYWYRQLPEEGLKFMVYLQKENIIDESGMPKERFSAEFPKEGPSILRIQQVVRGDSAAYFCASSPGGQGATDTQYFGPGTRLTVL.

The genes are TRBV5-6 and TRBJ1-2; 8 bases are a match to TRBD1. Germline trimming cut 0 bases from V and 14 bases from J; bases unmatched to any gene: 9. This CDR3 is 13 amino acids long. Germline lookup yields CDR1 SGHDT and CDR2 YYEEEE. CDR3 in amino acids: CASSLGTGLFGTF. DNA for the CDR3: TGTGCCAGCAGCTTGGGGACAGGGCTCTTTGGGACCTTC.

The rearrangement joins TRBV11-2 to TRBJ2-3; D ambiguous. The germline V and J ends were trimmed by 0 bases and 6 bases, with 10 bases remaining between them. The CDR3 is 14 residues long. CDR1 and CDR2 (germline): SGHAT, FQNNGV. The CDR3 spells CASSLDPARDTQYF. CDR3 nucleotide sequence: TGTGCCAGCAGCTTAGATCCAGCGAGGGATACGCAGTATTTT.

This chain uses TRBV6-4 with TRBJ1-1, with D hard to call. The CDR3 sequence is 12 residues long. Trimming cost V 2 bases and J 3 bases, with 4 bases left between them. Germline CDR1 is MRHNA and CDR2 is SNTAGT. The CDR3 region is CASSDGYTEAFF. The CDR3 nucleotides are TGTGCCAGCAGTGACGGCTACACTGAAGCTTTCTTT.

The rearrangement links TRBV7-2 to TRBJ2-1, with 9 bases that match TRBD1. The trim removed 1 base at V and 7 bases at J, leaving 5 bases unmatched. Germline loops: CDR1 SGHTA, CDR2 FQGNSA. The CDR3 spans 15 residues. This CDR3 is CASSLGGTGPNEQFF. The CDR3 DNA sequence: TGTGCCAGCAGCTTAGGGGGGACAGGGCCGAATGAGCAGTTCTTC.

The gene calls are TRBV10-3 and TRBJ2-6; 9 bases are a match to TRBD1. Germline V lookup: CDR1 ENHRY, CDR2 SYGVKD. The CDR3 sequence is 17 residues long. Trimming cost V 6 bases and J 1 base; bases outside gene matches: 7. DNA of the CDR3: TGTGCCATCAGCCTACAGGGGGCGGGTTCTGGGGCCAACGTCCTGACTTTC. This sequence encodes CAISLQGAGSGANVLTF.

The chain employs TRBV5-4 and TRBJ1-5; perhaps TRBD1 as D (5 bases). The CDR3 is 16 residues long. Germline CDR1 SGHNT, CDR2 YYREEE (reference sequence). Deletions cut 0 bases from V and 2 bases from J, with 12 bases between. The CDR3 DNA sequence: TGTGCCAGCAGCTTGGGACCCCCGGGGGGCAATCAGCCCCAGCATTTT. The encoded protein is CASSLGPPGGNQPQHF.

This chain joins TRBV19 and TRBJ2-1; 8 positions match TRBD1. J lost 4 bases, V lost 3 bases, and 2 bases had no gene match. Germline assignment: CDR1 LNHDA and CDR2 SQIVND (reference sequence). This CDR3 is 14 amino acids long. CDR3 sequence (DNA): TGTGCCAGTAGTATGGGACAGGCTTACAATGAGCAGTTCTTC. Translating it yields CASSMGQAYNEQFF.

The chain joins TRBV28 to TRBJ2-6; the D is unclear. Looked up from germline, CDR1 is MDHEN and CDR2 is SYDVKM. The CDR3 is 15 amino acids. V was cut by 5 bases and J by 3 bases, with 11 bases left in between. The CDR3 bases are TGTGCCAGCAGTCCTCCCCCAGGTGGGGCCAACGTCCTGACTTTC. Translation: CASSPPPGGANVLTF.

This chain connects TRBV28 to TRBJ2-2; no firm D call. Germline CDR1 and CDR2: MDHEN and SYDVKM. CDR3 length equals 14 residues. V shed 1 base and J shed 5 bases, with 8 bases lying between them. CDR3 nucleotides: TGTGCCAGCAGTTTATTTGGTGAGACCGGGGAGCTGTTTTTT. As protein: CASSLFGETGELFF.

The chain joins TRBV2 to TRBJ1-4; D not certain. This CDR3 is 14 amino acids long. With 7 bases removed from V and 3 bases from J, the gap between germline ends came to 12 bases. Germline V gene sequence: CDR1 SNHLY, CDR2 FYNNEI. CDR3 loop: CASNPVAANEKLFF. For the CDR3, the DNA is TGTGCCAGCAATCCGGTGGCGGCTAATGAAAAACTGTTTTTT.

This clone was counted a few times. This chain uses TRBV3-1 (or the pseudogene TRBV3-2) with TRBJ2-3, with 7 positions matching TRBD2. This CDR3 has 17 residues. Germline values: CDR1 LGHDT, CDR2 YNNKEL (reference sequence). V lost 3 bases and J lost 1; bases outside the gene matches: 10. CDR3 sequence reads: CASSQKSMAGGTDTQYF. CDR3 sequence (DNA): TGTGCCAGCAGCCAGAAATCTATGGCGGGAGGCACAGATACGCAGTATTTT.

The chain links TRBV5-1 to TRBJ2-3; tentatively, D is TRBD1 (5 bases). This CDR3 contains 14 residues. The V and J ends lost 4 bases and 0 bases respectively, with 9 bases between them. The V gene's germline CDR1 is SGHRS and CDR2 YFSETQ. The CDR3 here is CASSLTASTDTQYF. CDR3 DNA: TGCGCCAGCAGCCTGACAGCCAGCACAGATACGCAGTATTTT.